This TCR beta chain was captured by sequencing in a study of blood T cell repertoires in COVID-19. Generated by immunoSEQ multiplex PCR, the TCRdb table keeps only in-frame clones and is missing some. The sample lists around 75,000 clones, 85% to 90% occurring once. Between the trimmed V and J ends, which lost 1 base and 4 bases, there was a span of 18 bases. The CDR3 spans 17 residues. Germline V gives CDR1 SGDLS, CDR2 YYNGEE. This sequence joins TRBV9 and TRBJ2-1; tentative D call: TRBD2 (6 bases). The source material was peripheral blood. This TCR came from a human donor in a cohort sampled during active COVID-19. CDR3 residues: CASSVKSSGVGYNEQFF. CDR3 DNA sequence: TGTGCCAGCAGCGTAAAATCTTCGGGAGTGGGTTACAATGAGCAGTTCTTC.